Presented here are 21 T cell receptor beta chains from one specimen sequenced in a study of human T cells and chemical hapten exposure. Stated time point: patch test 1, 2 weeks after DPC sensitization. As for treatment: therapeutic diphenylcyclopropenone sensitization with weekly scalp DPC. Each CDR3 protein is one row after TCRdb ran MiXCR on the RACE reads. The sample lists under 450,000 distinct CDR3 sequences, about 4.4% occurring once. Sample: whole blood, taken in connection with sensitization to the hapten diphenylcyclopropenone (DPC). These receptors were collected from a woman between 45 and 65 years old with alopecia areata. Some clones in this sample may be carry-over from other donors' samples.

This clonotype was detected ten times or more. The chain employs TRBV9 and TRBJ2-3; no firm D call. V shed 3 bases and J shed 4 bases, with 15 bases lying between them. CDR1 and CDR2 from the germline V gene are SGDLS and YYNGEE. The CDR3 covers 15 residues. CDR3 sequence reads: CASSASGGGPDTQYF. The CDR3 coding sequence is TGTGCCAGCAGCGCCTCCGGCGGTGGACCAGATACGCAGTATTTT.

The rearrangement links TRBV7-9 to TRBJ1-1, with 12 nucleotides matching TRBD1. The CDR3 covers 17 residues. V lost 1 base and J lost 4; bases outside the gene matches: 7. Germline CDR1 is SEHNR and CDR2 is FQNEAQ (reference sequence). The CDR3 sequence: CASSLGDRGRGSTEAFF. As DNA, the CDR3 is TGTGCCAGCAGCTTAGGGGACAGGGGGCGAGGTAGCACTGAAGCTTTCTTT.

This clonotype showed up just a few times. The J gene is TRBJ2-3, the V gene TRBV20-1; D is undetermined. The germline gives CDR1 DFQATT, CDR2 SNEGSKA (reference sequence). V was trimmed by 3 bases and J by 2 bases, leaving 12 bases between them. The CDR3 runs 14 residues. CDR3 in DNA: TGCAGTGCTAGGACTGATGGAATCACAGATACGCAGTATTTT. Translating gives CSARTDGITDTQYF.

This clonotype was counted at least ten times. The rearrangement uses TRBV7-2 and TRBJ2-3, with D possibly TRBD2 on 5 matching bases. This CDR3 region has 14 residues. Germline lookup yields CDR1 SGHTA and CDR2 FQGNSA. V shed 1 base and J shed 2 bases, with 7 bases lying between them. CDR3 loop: CASSLVRATDTQYF. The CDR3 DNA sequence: TGTGCCAGCAGCTTAGTGAGGGCCACAGATACGCAGTATTTT.

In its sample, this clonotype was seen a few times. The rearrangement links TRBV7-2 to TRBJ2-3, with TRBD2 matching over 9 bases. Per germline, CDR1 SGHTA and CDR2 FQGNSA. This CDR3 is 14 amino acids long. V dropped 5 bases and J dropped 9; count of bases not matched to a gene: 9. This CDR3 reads CASSRRLAEWTQYF. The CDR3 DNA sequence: TGTGCCAGCAGCCGTAGACTAGCGGAATGGACGCAGTATTTT.

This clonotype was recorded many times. The CDR3: CASSYGQFYGYTF. Here the CDR3 DNA reads TGTGCCAGCAGCTACGGACAGTTCTATGGCTACACCTTC. The V gene is TRBV2, the J gene TRBJ1-2, with D possibly matching TRBD1 (6 bases). Trimming pared 6 bases from V and 4 bases from J, leaving 12 bases between. This CDR3 region has 13 residues. Germline-derived CDR1 and CDR2 are SNHLY and FYNNEI. Full variable domain (rest looked up from reference TRBV2 and TRBJ1-2): EPEVTQTPSHQVTQMGQEVILRCVPISNHLYFYWYRQILGQKVEFLVSFYNNEISEKSEIFDDQFSVERPDGSNFTLKIRSTKLEDSAMYFCASSYGQFYGYTFGSGTRLTVV.

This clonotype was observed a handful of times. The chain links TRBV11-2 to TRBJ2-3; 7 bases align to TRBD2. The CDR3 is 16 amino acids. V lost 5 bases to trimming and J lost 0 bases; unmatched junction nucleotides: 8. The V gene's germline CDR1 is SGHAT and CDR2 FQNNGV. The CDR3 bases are TGTGCCAGCAGCCAGGGAGGGCGGACTAGCACAGATACGCAGTATTTT. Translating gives CASSQGGRTSTDTQYF.

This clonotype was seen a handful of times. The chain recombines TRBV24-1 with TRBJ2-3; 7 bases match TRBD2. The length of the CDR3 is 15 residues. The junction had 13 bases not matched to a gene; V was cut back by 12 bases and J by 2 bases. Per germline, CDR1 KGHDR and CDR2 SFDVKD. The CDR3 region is CAASRAGDPTDTQYF. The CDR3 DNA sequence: TGTGCCGCATCCAGGGCGGGAGACCCCACAGATACGCAGTATTTT.

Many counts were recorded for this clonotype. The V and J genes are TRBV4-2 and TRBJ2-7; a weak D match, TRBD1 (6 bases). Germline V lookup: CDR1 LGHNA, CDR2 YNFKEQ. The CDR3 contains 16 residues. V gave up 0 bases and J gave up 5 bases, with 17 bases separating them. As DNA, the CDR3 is TGTGCCAGCAGCCAAGACCCCGGGACAACGCCGGACGAGCAGTACTTC. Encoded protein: CASSQDPGTTPDEQYF.

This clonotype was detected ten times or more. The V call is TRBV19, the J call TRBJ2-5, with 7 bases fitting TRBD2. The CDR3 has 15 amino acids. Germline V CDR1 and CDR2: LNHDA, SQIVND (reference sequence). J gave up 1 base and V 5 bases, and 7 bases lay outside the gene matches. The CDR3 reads CASSPRGSTQETQYF. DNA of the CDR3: TGTGCCAGTAGTCCGCGGGGGTCTACCCAAGAGACCCAGTACTTC.

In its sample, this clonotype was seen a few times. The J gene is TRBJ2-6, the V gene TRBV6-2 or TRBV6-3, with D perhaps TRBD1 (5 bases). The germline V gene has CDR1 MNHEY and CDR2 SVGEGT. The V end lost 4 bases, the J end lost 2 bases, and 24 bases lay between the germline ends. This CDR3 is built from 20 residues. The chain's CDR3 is CASSFISTRQSLTGANVLTF. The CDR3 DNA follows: TGTGCCAGCAGTTTTATCTCCACCAGACAGAGCCTCACTGGGGCCAACGTCCTGACTTTC.

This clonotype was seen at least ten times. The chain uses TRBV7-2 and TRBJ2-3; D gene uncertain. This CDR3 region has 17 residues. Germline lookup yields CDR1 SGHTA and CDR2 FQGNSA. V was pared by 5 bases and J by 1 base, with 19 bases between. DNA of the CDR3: TGTGCCAGCAGCCTAGGGATACCACCTACCGGCACAGATACGCAGTATTTT. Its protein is CASSLGIPPTGTDTQYF.

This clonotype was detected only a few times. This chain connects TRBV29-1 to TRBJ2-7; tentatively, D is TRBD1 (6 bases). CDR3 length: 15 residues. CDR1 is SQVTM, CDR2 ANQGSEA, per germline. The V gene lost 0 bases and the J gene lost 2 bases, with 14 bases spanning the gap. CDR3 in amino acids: CSVEDLAGVPYEQYF. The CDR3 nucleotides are TGCAGCGTTGAAGATCTCGCAGGGGTACCCTACGAGCAGTACTTC.

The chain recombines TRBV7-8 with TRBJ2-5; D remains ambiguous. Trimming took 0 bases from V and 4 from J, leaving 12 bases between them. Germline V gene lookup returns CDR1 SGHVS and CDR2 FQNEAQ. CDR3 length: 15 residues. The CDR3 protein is CASSLAGSGPETQYF. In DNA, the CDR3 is TGTGCCAGCAGCTTAGCTGGAAGTGGCCCAGAGACCCAGTACTTC. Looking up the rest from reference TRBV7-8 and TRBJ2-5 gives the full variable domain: GAGVSQSPRYKVAKRGQDVALRCDPISGHVSLFWYQQALGQGPEFLTYFQNEAQLDKSGLPSDRFFAERPEGSVSTLKIQRTQQEDSAVYLCASSLAGSGPETQYFGPGTRLLVL.

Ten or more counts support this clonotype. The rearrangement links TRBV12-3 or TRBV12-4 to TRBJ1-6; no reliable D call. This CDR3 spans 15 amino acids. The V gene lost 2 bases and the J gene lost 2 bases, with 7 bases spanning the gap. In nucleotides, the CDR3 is TGTGCCAGCAGTTTAAGCGCAGCCTATAATTCACCCCTCCACTTT. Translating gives CASSLSAAYNSPLHF.

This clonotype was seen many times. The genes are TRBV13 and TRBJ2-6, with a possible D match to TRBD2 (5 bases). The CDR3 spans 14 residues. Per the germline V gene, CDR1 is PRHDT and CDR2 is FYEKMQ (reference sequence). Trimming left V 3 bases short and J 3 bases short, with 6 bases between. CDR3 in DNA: TGTGCCAGCAGCTTCAGCGGTGGGGCCAACGTCCTGACTTTC. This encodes CASSFSGGANVLTF. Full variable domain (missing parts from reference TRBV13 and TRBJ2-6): AAGVIQSPRHLIKEKRETATLKCYPIPRHDTVYWYQQGPGQDPQFLISFYEKMQSDKGSIPDRFSAQQFSDYHSELNMSSLELGDSALYFCASSFSGGANVLTFGAGSRLTVL.

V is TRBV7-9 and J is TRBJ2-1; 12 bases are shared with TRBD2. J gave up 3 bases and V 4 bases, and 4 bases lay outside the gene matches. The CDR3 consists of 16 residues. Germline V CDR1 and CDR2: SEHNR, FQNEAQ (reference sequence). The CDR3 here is CASSSGLAGNYNEQFF. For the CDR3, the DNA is TGTGCCAGCAGCTCCGGACTAGCGGGGAACTACAATGAGCAGTTCTTC.

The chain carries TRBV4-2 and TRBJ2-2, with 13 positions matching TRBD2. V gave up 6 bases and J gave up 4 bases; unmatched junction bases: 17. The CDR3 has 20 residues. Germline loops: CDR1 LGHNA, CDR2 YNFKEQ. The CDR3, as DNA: TGTGCCAGCAGGTCAGCGATGCGGACTAGCGGGAGTTTTGGCACCGGGGAGCTGTTTTTT. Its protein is CASRSAMRTSGSFGTGELFF.

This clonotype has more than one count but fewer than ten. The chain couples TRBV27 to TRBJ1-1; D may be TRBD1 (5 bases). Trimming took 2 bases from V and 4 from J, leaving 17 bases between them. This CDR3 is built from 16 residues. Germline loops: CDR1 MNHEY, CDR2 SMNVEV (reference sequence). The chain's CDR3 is CASSLGQGMEGTEAFF. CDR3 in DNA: TGTGCCAGCAGTTTAGGGCAGGGCATGGAGGGCACTGAAGCTTTCTTT.

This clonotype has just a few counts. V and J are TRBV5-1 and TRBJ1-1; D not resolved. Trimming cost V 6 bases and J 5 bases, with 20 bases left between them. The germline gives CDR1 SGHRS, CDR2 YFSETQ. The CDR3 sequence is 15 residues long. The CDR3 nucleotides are TGCGCCAGCACTTCCTCGAAAGGTTTACGAACTGAAGCTTTCTTT. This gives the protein CASTSSKGLRTEAFF.

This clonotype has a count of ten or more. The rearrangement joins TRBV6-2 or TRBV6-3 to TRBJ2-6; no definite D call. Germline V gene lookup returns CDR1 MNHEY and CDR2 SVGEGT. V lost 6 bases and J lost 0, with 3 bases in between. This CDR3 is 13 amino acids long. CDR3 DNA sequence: TGTGCCAGCAGCAACTCTGGGGCCAACGTCCTGACTTTC. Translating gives CASSNSGANVLTF.